This T cell receptor beta chain stems from a study of blood T cell repertoires in COVID-19. Study at large: Sites across the United States, Italy and Spain contributed samples from acute and convalescent COVID-19. PBMCs, B-cell-depleted T cells, or T cells were the source of the cDNA or gDNA that made up the material.

Original processing notes: Researchers report that nucleated cell counts were estimated from reference gene primer amplification. Data came from immunoSEQ multiplex PCR; TCRdb stores just in-frame clones and leaves some out. That table furnishes V, J and clone size, whereas the DNA furnished D and trimming. This table has about 150,000 clones, roughly nine tenths appearing once. A single count supports this clone. This CDR3 contains 15 residues. The germline V and J ends were trimmed by 9 bases and 4 bases, with 19 bases remaining between them. Germline V gives CDR1 MNHEY, CDR2 SVGAGI. This sequence joins TRBV6-5 and TRBJ1-5, with D possibly matching TRBD1 (5 bases). Sequencing was done on a sample of peripheral blood. The clonotype was recovered from a woman aged 35 to 49 with acute or convalescent COVID-19. The CDR3 region is CASRTETVPNQPQHF. In DNA, the CDR3 is TGTGCCAGTCGAACGGAGACAGTCCCGAATCAGCCCCAGCATTTT.